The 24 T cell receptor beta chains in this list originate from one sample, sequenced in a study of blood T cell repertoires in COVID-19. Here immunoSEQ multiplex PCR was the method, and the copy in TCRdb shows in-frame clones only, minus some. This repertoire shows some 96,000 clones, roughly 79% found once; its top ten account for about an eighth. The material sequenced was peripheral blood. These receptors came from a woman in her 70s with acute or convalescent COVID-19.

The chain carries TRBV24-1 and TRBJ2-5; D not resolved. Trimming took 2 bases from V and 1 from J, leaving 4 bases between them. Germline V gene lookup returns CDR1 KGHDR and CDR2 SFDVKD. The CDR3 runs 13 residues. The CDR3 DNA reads TGTGCCACCAGTGATTCGGGCCAAGAGACCCAGTACTTC. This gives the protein CATSDSGQETQYF.

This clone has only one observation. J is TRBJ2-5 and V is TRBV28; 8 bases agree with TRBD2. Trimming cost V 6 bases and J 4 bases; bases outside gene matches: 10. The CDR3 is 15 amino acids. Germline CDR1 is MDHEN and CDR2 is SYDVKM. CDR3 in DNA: TGTGCCAGCAGCCCGAGCGGGGGTGGTTTAGAGACCCAGTACTTC. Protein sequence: CASSPSGGGLETQYF.

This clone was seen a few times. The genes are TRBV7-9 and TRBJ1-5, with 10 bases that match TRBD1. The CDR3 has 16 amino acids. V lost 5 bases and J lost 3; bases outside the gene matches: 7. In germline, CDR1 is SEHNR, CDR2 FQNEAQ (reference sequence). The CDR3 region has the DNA TGTGCCAGCAGCCTTACGGGGACAGGGGCCAATCAGCCCCAGCATTTT. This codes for CASSLTGTGANQPQHF.

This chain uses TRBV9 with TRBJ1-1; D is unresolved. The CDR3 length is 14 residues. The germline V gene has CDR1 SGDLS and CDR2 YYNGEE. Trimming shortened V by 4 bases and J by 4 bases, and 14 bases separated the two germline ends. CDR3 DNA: TGTGCCAGCAGCCTCCAGGTGTTGACCACTGAAGCTTTCTTT. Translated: CASSLQVLTTEAFF.

CDR3 amino acids: CASSLGGSGVNNEQFF. CDR3 in DNA: TGCGCCAGCAGCTTGGGGGGCAGCGGGGTAAACAATGAGCAGTTCTTC. The genes are TRBV5-1 and TRBJ2-1; 7 bases are shared with TRBD2. Per the germline V gene, CDR1 is SGHRS and CDR2 is YFSETQ. V trimming: 0 bases; J trimming: 5 bases; junction bases outside the gene matches: 8. This CDR3 is built from 16 residues.

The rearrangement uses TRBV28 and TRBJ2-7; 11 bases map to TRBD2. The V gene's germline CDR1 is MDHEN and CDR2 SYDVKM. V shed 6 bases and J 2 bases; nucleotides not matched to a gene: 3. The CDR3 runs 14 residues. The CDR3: CASRPSGGTYEQYV. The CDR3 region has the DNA TGTGCCAGCAGGCCTAGCGGGGGGACCTACGAGCAGTACGTC.

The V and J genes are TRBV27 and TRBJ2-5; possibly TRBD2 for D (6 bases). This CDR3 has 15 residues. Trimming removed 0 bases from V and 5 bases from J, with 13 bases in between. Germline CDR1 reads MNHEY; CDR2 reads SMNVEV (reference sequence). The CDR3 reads CASSLSAGLWETQYF. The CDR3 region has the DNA TGTGCCAGCAGTTTATCCGCGGGACTCTGGGAGACCCAGTACTTC.

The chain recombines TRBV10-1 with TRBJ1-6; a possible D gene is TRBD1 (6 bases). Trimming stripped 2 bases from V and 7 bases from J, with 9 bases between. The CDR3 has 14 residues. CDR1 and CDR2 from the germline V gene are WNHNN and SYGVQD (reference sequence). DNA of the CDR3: TGCGCCAGCAGTGAGGCAGGACAGAATTCACCCCTCCACTTT. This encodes CASSEAGQNSPLHF.

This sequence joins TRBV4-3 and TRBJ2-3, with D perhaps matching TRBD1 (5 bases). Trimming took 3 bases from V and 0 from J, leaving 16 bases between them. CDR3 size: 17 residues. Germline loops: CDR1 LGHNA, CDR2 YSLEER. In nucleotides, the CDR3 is TGCGCCAGCAGCCACCTGACAGATCCCACTAGCACAGATACGCAGTATTTT. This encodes CASSHLTDPTSTDTQYF.

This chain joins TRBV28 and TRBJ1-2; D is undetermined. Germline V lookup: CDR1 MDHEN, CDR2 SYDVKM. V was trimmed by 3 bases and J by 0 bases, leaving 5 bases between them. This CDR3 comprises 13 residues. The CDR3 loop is CASSFSANYGYTF. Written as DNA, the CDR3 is TGTGCCAGCAGTTTCTCGGCTAACTATGGCTACACCTTC.

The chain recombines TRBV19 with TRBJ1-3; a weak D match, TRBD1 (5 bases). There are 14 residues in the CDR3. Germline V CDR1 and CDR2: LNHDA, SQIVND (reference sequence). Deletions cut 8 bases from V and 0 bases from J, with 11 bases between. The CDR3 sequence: CASQGGDSGNTIYF. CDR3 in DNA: TGTGCCAGTCAGGGAGGAGACTCTGGAAACACCATATATTTT.

The CDR3 DNA is TGTGCCAGTAGTGCCTCAGCGGGGGCCAGAGATACGCAGTATTTT. Translating gives CASSASAGARDTQYF. This chain links TRBV19 with TRBJ2-3, with TRBD2 matching 8 bases. The trim removed 5 bases at V and 5 bases at J, leaving 9 bases unmatched. This CDR3 has 15 amino acids. Germline lookup yields CDR1 LNHDA and CDR2 SQIVND (reference sequence).

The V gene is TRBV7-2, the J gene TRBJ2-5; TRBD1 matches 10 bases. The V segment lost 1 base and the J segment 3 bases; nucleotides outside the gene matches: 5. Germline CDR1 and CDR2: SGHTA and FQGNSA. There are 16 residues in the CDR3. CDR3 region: CASSLGLDRGKETQYF. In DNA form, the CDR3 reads TGTGCCAGCAGCTTAGGTCTGGACAGGGGGAAAGAGACCCAGTACTTC.

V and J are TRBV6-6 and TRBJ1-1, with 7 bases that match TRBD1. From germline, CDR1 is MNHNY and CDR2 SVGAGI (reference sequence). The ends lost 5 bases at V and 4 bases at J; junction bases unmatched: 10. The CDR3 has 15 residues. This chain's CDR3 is CASSNPNRGGTEAFF. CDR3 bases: TGTGCCAGCAGTAACCCCAACAGGGGTGGCACTGAAGCTTTCTTT.

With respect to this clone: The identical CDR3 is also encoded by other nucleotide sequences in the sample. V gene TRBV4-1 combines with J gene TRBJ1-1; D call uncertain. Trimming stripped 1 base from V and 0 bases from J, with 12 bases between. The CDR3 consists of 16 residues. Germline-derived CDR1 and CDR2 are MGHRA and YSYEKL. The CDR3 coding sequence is TGCGCCAGCAGCCAAGTCCAATCCCGCGTGAACACTGAAGCTTTCTTT. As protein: CASSQVQSRVNTEAFF.

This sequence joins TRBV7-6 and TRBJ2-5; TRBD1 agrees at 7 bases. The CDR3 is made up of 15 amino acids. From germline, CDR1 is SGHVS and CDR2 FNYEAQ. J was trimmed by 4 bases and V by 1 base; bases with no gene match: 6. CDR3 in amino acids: CASSLDRGKRETQYF. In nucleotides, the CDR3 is TGTGCCAGCAGCTTAGACAGGGGCAAACGAGAGACCCAGTACTTC.

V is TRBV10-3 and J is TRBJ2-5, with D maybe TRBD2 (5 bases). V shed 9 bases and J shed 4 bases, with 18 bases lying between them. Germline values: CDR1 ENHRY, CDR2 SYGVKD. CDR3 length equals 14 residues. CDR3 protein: CAMKSDGGRETQYF. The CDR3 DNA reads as TGTGCCATGAAATCGGACGGCGGGCGAGAGACCCAGTACTTC.

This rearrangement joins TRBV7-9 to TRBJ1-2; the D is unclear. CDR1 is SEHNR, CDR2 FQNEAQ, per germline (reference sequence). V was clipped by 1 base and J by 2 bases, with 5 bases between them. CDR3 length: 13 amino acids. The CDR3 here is CASSLDINYGYTF. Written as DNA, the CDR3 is TGTGCCAGCAGCTTAGACATCAACTATGGCTACACCTTC.

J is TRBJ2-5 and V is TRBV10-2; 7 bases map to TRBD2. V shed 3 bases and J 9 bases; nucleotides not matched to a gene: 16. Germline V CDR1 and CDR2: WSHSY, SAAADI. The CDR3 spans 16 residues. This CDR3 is CASSEVGTTPTVAQYF. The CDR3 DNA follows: TGCGCCAGCAGTGAAGTGGGGACTACCCCAACCGTGGCCCAGTACTTC.

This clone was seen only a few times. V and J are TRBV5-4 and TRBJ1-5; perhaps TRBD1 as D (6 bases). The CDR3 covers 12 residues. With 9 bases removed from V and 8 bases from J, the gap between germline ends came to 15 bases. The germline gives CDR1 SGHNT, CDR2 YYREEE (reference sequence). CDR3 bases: TGTGCCACTGCACGGACAGTCGAGCCCCAGCATTTT. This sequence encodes CATARTVEPQHF.

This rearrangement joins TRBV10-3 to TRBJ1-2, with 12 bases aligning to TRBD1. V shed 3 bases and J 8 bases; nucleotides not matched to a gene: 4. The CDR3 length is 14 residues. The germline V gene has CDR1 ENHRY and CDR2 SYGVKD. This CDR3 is CAISDPGTGGGYTF. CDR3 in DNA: TGTGCCATCAGTGACCCCGGGACAGGGGGCGGCTACACCTTC.

The CDR3 here is CASSLLQGATYEQYF. The CDR3 nucleotides are TGCGCCAGCAGCTTGTTACAGGGGGCCACCTACGAGCAGTACTTC. The chain couples TRBV5-1 to TRBJ2-7; 9 positions agree with TRBD1. With V trimmed by 1 base and J by 2 bases, 4 bases remained unmatched. Germline CDR1 SGHRS, CDR2 YFSETQ. CDR3 length: 15 residues.

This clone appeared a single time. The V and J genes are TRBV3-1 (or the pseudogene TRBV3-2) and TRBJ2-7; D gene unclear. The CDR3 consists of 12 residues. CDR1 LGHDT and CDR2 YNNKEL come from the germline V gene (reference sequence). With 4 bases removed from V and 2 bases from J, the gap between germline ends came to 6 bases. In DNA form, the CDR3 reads TGTGCCAGCAGCCGCCAGACCTACGAGCAGTACTTC. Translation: CASSRQTYEQYF.

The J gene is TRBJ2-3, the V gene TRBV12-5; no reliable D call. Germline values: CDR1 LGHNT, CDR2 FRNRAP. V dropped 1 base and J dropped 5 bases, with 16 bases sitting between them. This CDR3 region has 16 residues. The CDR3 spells CASGLGVLLLGDTQYF. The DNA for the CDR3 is TGTGCTAGTGGTTTGGGCGTATTACTACTGGGAGATACGCAGTATTTT.